The rows below give T cell receptor beta chains drawn from one sample of a study of T cells in Graves' hyperthyroidism and ophthalmopathy. TCRdb redid the calling of the multiplex PCR reads with MiXCR, one entry per CDR3 protein. The sample consists of about 590,000 distinct CDR3 sequences, around 14% of them appearing once. Sequenced sample: blood. Receptor source: a young woman with Graves' hyperthyroidism. The CDR3 runs from the conserved cysteine through the conserved F or W.

CDR3aa: CASTKWGGSGANVLTF
j_gene: TRBJ2-6
v_gene: TRBV9

CDR3aa: CASWDIYNEQFF
j_gene: TRBJ2-1
v_gene: TRBV2

CDR3aa: CASSVAGTGGDGYTF
j_gene: TRBJ1-2
v_gene: TRBV27

CDR3aa: CASSVEGGSAADEQFF
j_gene: TRBJ2-1
v_gene: TRBV9

CDR3aa: CASSEPGRPEAFF
j_gene: TRBJ1-1
v_gene: TRBV25-1

CDR3aa: CAISESNSGQIYEQYF
j_gene: TRBJ2-7
v_gene: TRBV10-3

CDR3aa: CASSPQGTQYF
j_gene: TRBJ2-5
v_gene: TRBV7-2

CDR3aa: CASSPGTGAHEQFF
j_gene: TRBJ2-1
v_gene: TRBV7-3

CDR3aa: CAISGLAGSTDTQYF
j_gene: TRBJ2-3
v_gene: TRBV10-3

CDR3aa: CASTSRQGALGETQYF
j_gene: TRBJ2-5
v_gene: TRBV28

CDR3aa: CASIPGTGSPGYTF
j_gene: TRBJ1-2
v_gene: TRBV5-5

CDR3aa: CASSQRTSFNEQFF
j_gene: TRBJ2-1
v_gene: TRBV14

CDR3aa: CASSFQIADTQYF
j_gene: TRBJ2-3
v_gene: TRBV28

CDR3aa: CASSLWGTGKLFF
j_gene: TRBJ1-4
v_gene: TRBV28

CDR3aa: CASSPLATTDTQYF
j_gene: TRBJ2-3
v_gene: TRBV27

CDR3aa: CASSSTGEGTQYF
j_gene: TRBJ2-5
v_gene: TRBV6-2/TRBV6-3

CDR3aa: CATRQGANTIYF
j_gene: TRBJ1-3
v_gene: TRBV6-1

CDR3aa: CASRAANTDTQYF
j_gene: TRBJ2-3
v_gene: TRBV27

CDR3aa: CASSFRGQGGVNEQFF
j_gene: TRBJ2-1
v_gene: TRBV11-3

CDR3aa: CSASSEVQDEQFF
j_gene: TRBJ2-1
v_gene: TRBV20-1

CDR3aa: CATRLQGVHEQFF
j_gene: TRBJ2-1
v_gene: TRBV15

CDR3aa: CASGLAGSQDTQYF
j_gene: TRBJ2-3
v_gene: TRBV12-5

CDR3aa: CAAALAGGEYEQYF
j_gene: TRBJ2-7
v_gene: TRBV27

CDR3aa: CASSLDELNEQFF
j_gene: TRBJ2-1
v_gene: TRBV7-2

CDR3aa: CASNGIGLAGEEQFF
j_gene: TRBJ2-1
v_gene: TRBV2

CDR3aa: CASSTSGVNYEQYF
j_gene: TRBJ2-7
v_gene: TRBV7-9

CDR3aa: CALLRDRGTDTQYF
j_gene: TRBJ2-3
v_gene: TRBV30

CDR3aa: CASRINRVGTEAFF
j_gene: TRBJ1-1
v_gene: TRBV2

CDR3aa: CASSLETSGNIQYF
j_gene: TRBJ2-4
v_gene: TRBV5-1

CDR3aa: CASSPSVGRGQETQYF
j_gene: TRBJ2-5
v_gene: TRBV28

CDR3aa: CASSVTGTSGANVLTF
j_gene: TRBJ2-6
v_gene: TRBV6-1

CDR3aa: CASSLRSGRAPDTQYF
j_gene: TRBJ2-3
v_gene: TRBV27

CDR3aa: CATTGTGGFNEQFF
j_gene: TRBJ2-1
v_gene: TRBV24-1

CDR3aa: CASSWTGGGEAFF
j_gene: TRBJ1-1
v_gene: TRBV19

CDR3aa: CSAGLIQETQYF
j_gene: TRBJ2-5
v_gene: TRBV20-1

CDR3aa: CASSQAGGNNEQFF
j_gene: TRBJ2-1
v_gene: TRBV14

CDR3aa: CSAADQSGADTQYF
j_gene: TRBJ2-3
v_gene: TRBV20-1

CDR3aa: CSVEDYNEQFF
j_gene: TRBJ2-1
v_gene: TRBV29-1

CDR3aa: CAWSVRQDGTGELFF
j_gene: TRBJ2-2
v_gene: TRBV30

CDR3aa: CASRKFEGHSGTQPQHF
j_gene: TRBJ1-5
v_gene: TRBV12-3/TRBV12-4

CDR3aa: CASSHGGGADTQYF
j_gene: TRBJ2-3
v_gene: TRBV7-9

CDR3aa: CSVAGLAGFTDTQYF
j_gene: TRBJ2-3
v_gene: TRBV29-1

CDR3aa: CASSEYEPGLALAKYEQYF
j_gene: TRBJ2-7
v_gene: TRBV6-1

CDR3aa: CSARDGDRLNTEAFF
j_gene: TRBJ1-1
v_gene: TRBV20-1

CDR3aa: CASSTIRETKEKLFF
j_gene: TRBJ1-4
v_gene: TRBV19

CDR3aa: CASGWAGRNYEQYF
j_gene: TRBJ2-7
v_gene: TRBV2